This T cell receptor (beta chain) came from a study of CD8 T cells in ankylosing spondylitis. Study conclusions and caveats: Earlier reports found some motif variants in synovial fluid and blood in reactive arthritis. In ankylosing spondylitis blood, a motif of 7 to 9 highly homologous TCR beta variants appeared characteristic. Disease-linked clones, CD8+, were relatively rare in peripheral blood. The clones that were linked to disease were reported to be significantly enriched in matched synovial fluid samples from ankylosing spondylitis patients.

Worth noting for this clonotype: Its antigen remains unidentified.

MiXCR, run by TCRdb on the 5' RACE reads, gives a single entry per CDR3 protein. The repertoire holds about 330,000 distinct CDR3 sequences, with 6.5% to 10% as singletons. This TCR came from a male donor with ankylosing spondylitis. Sequences were obtained from blood, either unsorted or a sorted T cell fraction (not recorded which).

In DNA, the CDR3 is TGCAGTGCTAGAGAGGGCGGGGGCTGGCGGATATACGAGCAGTACTTC. Its translation: CSAREGGGWRIYEQYF. The V gene is TRBV20-1, the J gene TRBJ2-7; a possible D gene is TRBD2 (7 bases). CDR1 is DFQATT and CDR2 is SNEGSKA in the germline V gene (reference sequence). The CDR3 has 16 amino acids. Deletions cut 0 bases from V and 4 bases from J, with 19 bases between.